These T cell receptor beta chains were read from a single sample in a study of cytomegalovirus exposure and HLA in healthy donors. Assay used: immunoSEQ multiplex PCR; TCRdb lists only in-frame clones, some missing. This table holds 150,000 or so clones, 70% to 80% found once. Input material: PBMCs. The source is a woman between 40 and 50 years old in good health and CMV-seronegative. Both conserved end residues are part of each CDR3. Fields, in order: clone size, D gene, J gene, V gene, CDR3 DNA, CDR3 protein. The D gene is left open where the match is weak. Clone size is not always given. Where it is, it says once, few, many or a class for expanded clones.

clone size: .
D gene: TRBD1
J gene: TRBJ1-5
V gene: TRBV6-1
CDR3 DNA: TGTGCCAGCAGTAAGGGACAGCCCGATCAGCCCCAGCATTTT
CDR3 protein: CASSKGQPDQPQHF

clone size: .
D gene: TRBD1
J gene: TRBJ1-3
V gene: TRBV4-3
CDR3 DNA: TGCGCCAGCAGCTCTACGGTGAGGGGGCCCACCATATATTTT
CDR3 protein: CASSSTVRGPTIYF

clone size: .
D gene: TRBD1
J gene: TRBJ2-7
V gene: TRBV18
CDR3 DNA: TGTGCCAGCTCACCCGTGGGACAGGGCACCTACGAGCAGTACTTC
CDR3 protein: CASSPVGQGTYEQYF

clone size: .
D gene: .
J gene: TRBJ2-3
V gene: TRBV6-1
CDR3 DNA: TGTGTCTCAGTGGTGGAGAGGGGCACAGATACGCAGTATTTT
CDR3 protein: CVSVVERGTDTQYF

clone size: .
D gene: TRBD2
J gene: TRBJ2-3
V gene: TRBV5-1
CDR3 DNA: TGCGCCAGCGCCCTTGGCCAGCGGGAGACCACAGATACGCAGTATTTT
CDR3 protein: CASALGQRETTDTQYF

clone size: .
D gene: .
J gene: TRBJ1-4
V gene: TRBV27
CDR3 DNA: TGTGCCAGCAGTACGCGGGGGCTCCCTTTGGGAAAACTGTTTTTT
CDR3 protein: CASSTRGLPLGKLFF

clone size: .
D gene: .
J gene: TRBJ2-5
V gene: TRBV20-1
CDR3 DNA: TGTGCCGCTGGGAGGCTTGAGACCCAGTACTTC
CDR3 protein: CAAGRLETQYF

clone size: few
D gene: TRBD2
J gene: TRBJ2-1
V gene: TRBV4-1
CDR3 DNA: TGCGCCAGCAGCCAAGTGGGGGGGGGAGGTCCCTACAATGAGCAGTTCTTC
CDR3 protein: CASSQVGGGGPYNEQFF

clone size: once
D gene: .
J gene: TRBJ1-1
V gene: TRBV6-5
CDR3 DNA: TGTGCCAGCTCCTGGGGCCGGGGGACTGAAGCTTTCTTT
CDR3 protein: CASSWGRGTEAFF

clone size: .
D gene: TRBD1
J gene: TRBJ2-2
V gene: TRBV9
CDR3 DNA: TGTGCCAGCAGCGTATTGGGGACAGGGGGCTACACCGGGGAGCTGTTTTTT
CDR3 protein: CASSVLGTGGYTGELFF

clone size: .
D gene: .
J gene: TRBJ1-4
V gene: TRBV18
CDR3 DNA: TGTGCCAGCTCACAAAGCAGCGAGGAAAAACTGCTTTTT
CDR3 protein: CASSQSSEEKLLF

clone size: once
D gene: .
J gene: TRBJ2-5
V gene: TRBV5-6
CDR3 DNA: TGTGCCAGCAGCTCACTTGGGGGCGAGACCCAGTACTTC
CDR3 protein: CASSSLGGETQYF

clone size: .
D gene: .
J gene: TRBJ1-6
V gene: TRBV4-3
CDR3 DNA: TGCGCCAGCAGCGGCAGAAATTCACCCCTCCACTTT
CDR3 protein: CASSGRNSPLHF

clone size: once
D gene: .
J gene: TRBJ2-7
V gene: TRBV10-3
CDR3 DNA: TGTGCCATCAGCCCCGGGTCGGGGTACTACGAGCAGTACTTC
CDR3 protein: CAISPGSGYYEQYF

clone size: once
D gene: .
J gene: TRBJ1-1
V gene: TRBV28
CDR3 DNA: TGTGCCATACTTACGAACACTGAAGCTTTCTTT
CDR3 protein: CAILTNTEAFF

clone size: .
D gene: .
J gene: TRBJ2-7
V gene: TRBV9
CDR3 DNA: TGTGCCAGCAGCGCCCCTAGCTCCTACGAGCAGTACTTC
CDR3 protein: CASSAPSSYEQYF

clone size: .
D gene: TRBD1
J gene: TRBJ1-1
V gene: TRBV29-1
CDR3 DNA: TGCAGCGTTGAAGAGGGACAGTACTTCACTGAAGCTTTCTTT
CDR3 protein: CSVEEGQYFTEAFF

clone size: once
D gene: TRBD1
J gene: TRBJ2-5
V gene: TRBV2
CDR3 DNA: TGTGCCAGCAGTACGGACAGGGGGGACCAAGAGACCCAGTACTTC
CDR3 protein: CASSTDRGDQETQYF

clone size: .
D gene: TRBD2
J gene: TRBJ2-3
V gene: TRBV28
CDR3 DNA: TGTGCCAGCAGTTTAGCGGGAGCTACGGGAGATACGCAGTATTTT
CDR3 protein: CASSLAGATGDTQYF

clone size: .
D gene: .
J gene: TRBJ1-2
V gene: TRBV15
CDR3 DNA: TGTGCCACCAGCAGAGGAGACAGGACTCTGGTGGGCTACACCTTC
CDR3 protein: CATSRGDRTLVGYTF

clone size: .
D gene: TRBD1
J gene: TRBJ1-2
V gene: TRBV7-2
CDR3 DNA: TGTGCCAGCAGGCCCGACACAGGGGTCGGCTACACCTTC
CDR3 protein: CASRPDTGVGYTF

clone size: .
D gene: TRBD2
J gene: TRBJ2-5
V gene: TRBV10-2
CDR3 DNA: TGCGCCAGCAGAGAGCGGGGGGGGAGCAAAGAGACCCAGTACTTC
CDR3 protein: CASRERGGSKETQYF

clone size: .
D gene: .
J gene: TRBJ1-5
V gene: TRBV6-1
CDR3 DNA: TGTGCCAGCAGTGAAGCGGGAGTGAATCAGCCCCAGCATTTT
CDR3 protein: CASSEAGVNQPQHF

clone size: .
D gene: .
J gene: TRBJ2-1
V gene: TRBV28
CDR3 DNA: TGTGCCAGTGTTAGCGGCCCCTCCTACAATGAGCAGTTCTTC
CDR3 protein: CASVSGPSYNEQFF

clone size: .
D gene: .
J gene: TRBJ1-2
V gene: TRBV28
CDR3 DNA: TGTGCCAGCAGGGATCAGGTCCTCTACACCTTC
CDR3 protein: CASRDQVLYTF

clone size: .
D gene: TRBD1
J gene: TRBJ1-5
V gene: TRBV27
CDR3 DNA: TGTGCCAGCAGTTTATCCGGGACAGCCCTTGAATCATATAGCAATCAGCCCCAGCATTTT
CDR3 protein: CASSLSGTALESYSNQPQHF

clone size: .
D gene: TRBD2
J gene: TRBJ2-7
V gene: TRBV7-9
CDR3 DNA: TGTGCCAGCAGCTTAGGTCTAGCGGGAGCGCACGAGCAGTACTTC
CDR3 protein: CASSLGLAGAHEQYF

clone size: .
D gene: .
J gene: TRBJ2-5
V gene: TRBV4-1
CDR3 DNA: TGCGCCAGCAGCCTTCGAGCGGGGACACAAGAGACCCAGTACTTC
CDR3 protein: CASSLRAGTQETQYF

clone size: .
D gene: .
J gene: TRBJ2-7
V gene: TRBV7-9
CDR3 DNA: TGTTCCAGCAGCTTAGGACAGTCCTCCTACGAGCAGTACTTC
CDR3 protein: CSSSLGQSSYEQYF

clone size: .
D gene: TRBD1
J gene: TRBJ2-2
V gene: TRBV5-1
CDR3 DNA: TGCGCCAGCAGCCCAGGACAGGTTAACACCGGGGAGCTGTTTTTT
CDR3 protein: CASSPGQVNTGELFF

clone size: .
D gene: TRBD1
J gene: TRBJ2-4
V gene: TRBV4-1
CDR3 DNA: TGCGCCAGCAGCCAAGAAGGCAAGGGGGCCAAAAACAGTCAGTACTTC
CDR3 protein: CASSQEGKGAKNSQYF

clone size: few
D gene: .
J gene: TRBJ2-2
V gene: TRBV30
CDR3 DNA: TGTGCCTGGAGTGGGACAGACTACACCGGGGAGCTGTTTTTT
CDR3 protein: CAWSGTDYTGELFF

clone size: .
D gene: .
J gene: TRBJ1-4
V gene: TRBV12-2
CDR3 DNA: TGTGCAAGTCGAGTATACAGGGGTAGGGAAAAACTGTTTTTT
CDR3 protein: CASRVYRGREKLFF

clone size: .
D gene: .
J gene: TRBJ1-2
V gene: TRBV14
CDR3 DNA: TGTGCCAGCAGCCAAGATCGTCTAGGGGGACCTGGCTACACCTTC
CDR3 protein: CASSQDRLGGPGYTF

clone size: .
D gene: TRBD1
J gene: TRBJ1-2
V gene: TRBV5-1
CDR3 DNA: TGCGCCAGCAGCTCCGGGACAGACAGCTACACCTTC
CDR3 protein: CASSSGTDSYTF

clone size: few
D gene: TRBD2
J gene: TRBJ2-7
V gene: TRBV28
CDR3 DNA: TGTGCCAGCAGCCCACCCTCGTTTAGCGGGAGATATTACGAGCAGTACTTC
CDR3 protein: CASSPPSFSGRYYEQYF

clone size: .
D gene: TRBD1
J gene: TRBJ2-3
V gene: TRBV9
CDR3 DNA: TGTGCCAGCAGCGACCGGGACAGGGGGACAGATACGCAGTATTTT
CDR3 protein: CASSDRDRGTDTQYF

clone size: .
D gene: TRBD1
J gene: TRBJ2-6
V gene: TRBV7-9
CDR3 DNA: TGTGCCAGCAGCCTAGGACAGGGTAACACTGGGGCCAACGTCCTGACTTTC
CDR3 protein: CASSLGQGNTGANVLTF

clone size: .
D gene: .
J gene: TRBJ2-2
V gene: TRBV19
CDR3 DNA: TGTGCCAGTAGTATCCCCCCCACATTGCCCGGGGAGCTGTTTTTT
CDR3 protein: CASSIPPTLPGELFF

clone size: .
D gene: .
J gene: TRBJ1-2
V gene: TRBV6-5
CDR3 DNA: TGTGCCAGCAGACGGTCGGGGTTTGGGGGCTACACCTTC
CDR3 protein: CASRRSGFGGYTF

clone size: .
D gene: TRBD1
J gene: TRBJ1-5
V gene: TRBV16
CDR3 DNA: TGTGCCAGCAGCCAAGCAGGGGGCCAGCCCCAGCATTTT
CDR3 protein: CASSQAGGQPQHF

clone size: .
D gene: TRBD2
J gene: TRBJ2-1
V gene: TRBV5-1
CDR3 DNA: TGCGCCAGCAGCGTTAGCGGGAACTACAATGAGCAGTTCTTC
CDR3 protein: CASSVSGNYNEQFF

clone size: .
D gene: .
J gene: TRBJ1-2
V gene: TRBV29-1
CDR3 DNA: TGCAGCGTTGAAGTGGGGCAGGGCCTATCCTATGGCTACACCTTC
CDR3 protein: CSVEVGQGLSYGYTF

clone size: .
D gene: .
J gene: TRBJ2-7
V gene: TRBV7-2
CDR3 DNA: TGTGCCAGCAGCTCGCCGATCCCGCCTGGGCAGACCTCCTACGAGCAGTACTTC
CDR3 protein: CASSSPIPPGQTSYEQYF

clone size: .
D gene: TRBD1
J gene: TRBJ2-5
V gene: TRBV7-8
CDR3 DNA: TGTGCCAGCAGCAACCGACAGGGAAGGGAGACCCAGTACTTC
CDR3 protein: CASSNRQGRETQYF

clone size: .
D gene: TRBD1
J gene: TRBJ2-7
V gene: TRBV6-6
CDR3 DNA: TGTGCCAGCAGTTACGGGGACAGGGACTACGAGCAGTACTTC
CDR3 protein: CASSYGDRDYEQYF

clone size: .
D gene: .
J gene: TRBJ1-5
V gene: TRBV10-2
CDR3 DNA: TGCGCCAGCACCACTGAGGGAGGGGATCAGCCCCAGCATTTT
CDR3 protein: CASTTEGGDQPQHF

clone size: .
D gene: .
J gene: TRBJ1-1
V gene: TRBV4-1
CDR3 DNA: TGCGCCAGCAGCCACTTGCTTACCCGAGGGAGCACTGAAGCTTTCTTT
CDR3 protein: CASSHLLTRGSTEAFF

clone size: .
D gene: .
J gene: TRBJ2-7
V gene: TRBV18
CDR3 DNA: TGTGCCAGCTCGCGAGAGGGAAACTACGAGCAGTACTTC
CDR3 protein: CASSREGNYEQYF

clone size: .
D gene: .
J gene: TRBJ2-7
V gene: TRBV6-4
CDR3 DNA: TGTGCCCACAGCGTTGCAGGGGCCTACGAGCAGTACTTC
CDR3 protein: CAHSVAGAYEQYF

clone size: .
D gene: .
J gene: TRBJ1-1
V gene: TRBV5-1
CDR3 DNA: TGCGCCAGCAGCGCAGGGGCGACGAACACTGAAGCTTTCTTT
CDR3 protein: CASSAGATNTEAFF

clone size: .
D gene: TRBD2
J gene: TRBJ2-1
V gene: TRBV28
CDR3 DNA: TGTGCCAGCAGTTTATCTAGGACTAGCGGGGGAGCCAATGAGCAGTTCTTC
CDR3 protein: CASSLSRTSGGANEQFF

clone size: .
D gene: .
J gene: TRBJ1-1
V gene: TRBV28
CDR3 DNA: TGTGCCAGCAGTCCAACACAGGGAACTGAAGCTTTCTTT
CDR3 protein: CASSPTQGTEAFF